This passage covers 22 T cell receptor beta chains from one sample sequenced in a study of Ad26.COV2.S vaccination and SARS-CoV-2 variants. The treatment here: roughly 20 received Ad26.COV2.S at low or high dose, single or two shots; 5 received placebo; per-sample allocation not given. Sampling occurred on day 63 after the first vaccine or placebo injection. Clones were sequenced by immunoSEQ multiplex PCR, and TCRdb holds only the in-frame ones, with some missing. There are roughly 450,000 clones in the sample; about 93% occur only once, and more than 10% lies in the top ten. Source: peripheral blood, taken in a trial of Ad26.COV2.S vaccine versus placebo. The receptors come from a person aged 18 to 65 who received the Ad26.COV2.S COVID-19 vaccine or a placebo.

The chain combines TRBV7-8 with TRBJ2-5; TRBD2 matches 7 bases. V was pared by 3 bases and J by 5 bases, with 12 bases of the junction left unmatched. The CDR3 covers 16 residues. Germline CDR1 and CDR2: SGHVS and FQNEAQ. The CDR3, as DNA: TGTGCCAGCAGCTTGGGGCTAGCGGTAAGGCGGGAGACCCAGTACTTC. Translating it yields CASSLGLAVRRETQYF. The full variable domain, in which reference TRBV7-8 and TRBJ2-5 provide the parts outside the CDR3, is GAGVSQSPRYKVAKRGQDVALRCDPISGHVSLFWYQQALGQGPEFLTYFQNEAQLDKSGLPSDRFFAERPEGSVSTLKIQRTQQEDSAVYLCASSLGLAVRRETQYFGPGTRLLVL.

The J gene is TRBJ2-7, the V gene TRBV7-2; 7 bases agree with TRBD2. The V gene end was trimmed by 5 bases and the J gene end by 4 bases; junction bases not matched to a gene: 8. Germline CDR1 reads SGHTA; CDR2 reads FQGNSA. The CDR3 has 14 residues. The CDR3 sequence is CASSPPAGLYEQYF. Written as DNA, the CDR3 is TGTGCCAGCAGCCCTCCAGCGGGGCTTTACGAGCAGTACTTC.

This clone was observed a few times. The rearrangement links TRBV7-8 to TRBJ1-1; 8 nucleotides agree with TRBD1. Germline-derived CDR1 and CDR2 are SGHVS and FQNEAQ. This CDR3 spans 16 amino acids. Losses at the gene ends were 2 bases for V and 5 bases for J; bases not matched to a gene: 10. CDR3 residues: CASSLFLTGGQTEAFF. The CDR3 DNA reads as TGTGCCAGCAGCTTATTCCTCACAGGGGGACAGACTGAAGCTTTCTTT.

V usage is TRBV28 and J usage is TRBJ1-6, with TRBD1 identical over 10 bases. V trimming: 8 bases; J trimming: 10 bases; junction bases outside the gene matches: 11. The CDR3 totals 15 residues. CDR1 is MDHEN and CDR2 is SYDVKM in the germline V gene. CDR3 region: CASRTGGLRDSPLHF. Here the CDR3 DNA reads TGTGCCAGCCGGACAGGGGGTTTAAGGGACTCACCCCTCCACTTT.

V and J are TRBV5-4 and TRBJ1-2; 7 bases line up with TRBD1. The germline gives CDR1 SGHNT, CDR2 YYREEE (reference sequence). The CDR3 is 14 amino acids. After removal of 1 base from V and 2 bases from J, the junction contained 2 bases not matched to a gene. CDR3 nucleotide sequence: TGTGCCAGCAGCTTGAGGGGACAGAACTATGGCTACACCTTC. It translates to CASSLRGQNYGYTF.

V usage is TRBV12-3 or TRBV12-4 and J usage is TRBJ2-5; TRBD2 might be the D (6 bases). V shed 6 bases and J shed 2 bases, with 10 bases lying between them. The CDR3 totals 13 residues. The CDR3 is CASSRDFQETQYF. The CDR3 DNA is TGTGCCAGCAGCCGGGACTTTCAAGAGACCCAGTACTTC.

This chain uses TRBV2 with TRBJ2-7; 12 bases fit TRBD2. The CDR3 totals 13 residues. The germline CDR1 and CDR2 sequences are SNHLY and FYNNEI. Trimming removed 6 bases from V and 11 bases from J; junction bases left unmatched: 8. CDR3 sequence (DNA): TGTGCCAGCAGAAATCTAGCGGGAGGGGTTGAGTACTTC. This encodes CASRNLAGGVEYF.

The rearrangement joins TRBV4-2 to TRBJ1-2, with 9 bases identical to TRBD1. The V segment lost 1 base and the J segment 10 bases; nucleotides outside the gene matches: 10. CDR3 length: 15 residues. From germline, CDR1 is LGHNA and CDR2 YNFKEQ. The CDR3 region is CASSQVLGQGDDYTF. The CDR3, as DNA: TGTGCCAGCAGCCAAGTCCTGGGACAGGGTGATGACTACACCTTC.

The rearrangement uses TRBV7-8 and TRBJ2-2; 9 bases match TRBD2. This CDR3 has 17 residues. With 4 bases clipped from V and 1 base from J, the junction kept 7 bases outside the gene matches. Germline V gene lookup returns CDR1 SGHVS and CDR2 FQNEAQ. The CDR3, as DNA: TGTGCCAGCAGCTCACTAGCGGGTGTCCGGAACACCGGGGAGCTGTTTTTT. This sequence encodes CASSSLAGVRNTGELFF.

The CDR3 bases are TGTGCCAGCAGTTACAACAGCTACTACGAGCAGTACTTC. It is translated as CASSYNSYYEQYF. The chain recombines TRBV6-2 or TRBV6-3 with TRBJ2-7; D is uncertain. V gave up 2 bases and J gave up 3 bases, with 8 bases separating them. The CDR3 is 13 amino acids. CDR1 is MNHEY, CDR2 SVGEGT, per germline.

The V call is TRBV30, the J call TRBJ2-1; D ambiguous. V lost 0 bases and J lost 7, with 10 bases in between. CDR3 size: 13 residues. Per germline, CDR1 GTSNPN and CDR2 SVGIG (reference sequence). The chain's CDR3 is CAWSVRSGNEQFF. DNA for the CDR3: TGTGCCTGGAGTGTCAGAAGTGGGAATGAGCAGTTCTTC.

This rearrangement joins TRBV5-4 to TRBJ2-7, with D unclear. Trimming stripped 3 bases from V and 0 bases from J, with 10 bases between. Per the germline V gene, CDR1 is SGHNT and CDR2 is YYREEE (reference sequence). The CDR3 covers 14 residues. The CDR3 DNA reads as TGTGCCAGCAGCTCGAGGCAGAACTCCTACGAGCAGTACTTC. Its protein product is CASSSRQNSYEQYF. The complete variable domain, with remaining parts taken from reference TRBV5-4 and TRBJ2-7, reads ETGVTQSPTHLIKTRGQQVTLRCSSQSGHNTVSWYQQALGQGPQFIFQYYREEENGRGNFPPRFSGLQFPNYSSELNVNALELDDSALYLCASSSRQNSYEQYFGPGTRLTVT.

The chain has TRBV7-2 and TRBJ2-5; D might be TRBD1 (6 bases). The CDR3 contains 15 residues. V shed 5 bases and J shed 4 bases, with 17 bases lying between them. The germline CDR1 and CDR2 sequences are SGHTA and FQGNSA. CDR3 bases: TGTGCCAGCAGCCAATTACAGGGAAGATCAGAGACCCAGTACTTC. Protein sequence: CASSQLQGRSETQYF.

This sequence joins TRBV28 and TRBJ2-7; possibly TRBD1 or TRBD2 for D (6 bases each). V lost 5 bases to trimming and J lost 4 bases, with 12 bases between them. This CDR3 is built from 13 residues. The germline gives CDR1 MDHEN, CDR2 SYDVKM. CDR3 DNA: TGTGCCAGCAGTCCTGGGGGGCATTACGAGCAGTACTTC. This translates into CASSPGGHYEQYF.

V gene TRBV6-5 combines with J gene TRBJ1-1; D is possibly TRBD1 (6 bases). The germline V gene encodes CDR1 MNHEY and CDR2 SVGAGI. This CDR3 comprises 15 residues. V gave up 4 bases and J gave up 4 bases, with 16 bases separating them. This CDR3 is CASSSLRGRITEAFF. CDR3 DNA: TGTGCCAGCAGTTCCCTCAGGGGCAGGATCACTGAAGCTTTCTTT.

The chain joins TRBV7-6 to TRBJ2-1; 7 nucleotides match TRBD1. The CDR3 contains 15 residues. With V trimmed by 1 base and J by 2 bases, 2 bases remained unmatched. Germline CDR1 is SGHVS and CDR2 is FNYEAQ. In DNA, the CDR3 is TGTGCCAGCAGCTTAGGACAGGGAACCTACAATGAGCAGTTCTTC. Encoded protein: CASSLGQGTYNEQFF.

V and J are TRBV30 and TRBJ1-4; D is unresolved. Germline CDR1 is GTSNPN and CDR2 is SVGIG (reference sequence). Trimming pared 3 bases from V and 6 bases from J, leaving 11 bases between. The CDR3 has 13 amino acids. The CDR3 DNA is TGTGCCTGGAGCGATCACAGTGATGAAAAACTGTTTTTT. It yields the protein CAWSDHSDEKLFF.

The chain is built from TRBV30 and TRBJ2-5, with 8 bases lining up with TRBD2. The V gene's germline CDR1 is GTSNPN and CDR2 SVGIG (reference sequence). The CDR3 has 12 amino acids. The J segment lost 5 bases and the V segment lost 5 bases, leaving 4 bases of the junction unmatched. The chain's CDR3 is CAWGRLAETQYF. In DNA, the CDR3 is TGTGCCTGGGGTAGACTAGCGGAGACCCAGTACTTC. Using reference TRBV30 and TRBJ2-5 for the parts outside the CDR3, the full variable domain is SQTIHQWPATLVQPVGSPLSLECTVEGTSNPNLYWYRQAAGRGLQLLFYSVGIGQISSEVPQNLSASRPQDRQFILSSKKLLLSDSGFYLCAWGRLAETQYFGPGTRLLVL.

This clone has only one observation. The V and J genes are TRBV6-5 and TRBJ2-2, with D perhaps matching TRBD2 (7 bases). Germline V CDR1 and CDR2: MNHEY, SVGAGI. This CDR3 spans 13 amino acids. Trimming pared 6 bases from V and 7 bases from J, leaving 12 bases between. CDR3 residues: CASRRGAGGELFF. CDR3 nucleotides: TGTGCCAGCAGACGGGGGGCTGGCGGGGAGCTGTTTTTT.

This chain links TRBV30 with TRBJ1-2, with TRBD1 matching 7 bases. The CDR3 has 11 residues. V lost 8 bases to trimming and J lost 0 bases; unmatched junction nucleotides: 0. Per the germline V gene, CDR1 is GTSNPN and CDR2 is SVGIG (reference sequence). CDR3 in amino acids: CAQGANYGYTF. The CDR3 DNA reads as TGTGCCCAGGGGGCTAACTATGGCTACACCTTC.

The chain is built from TRBV28 and TRBJ2-1; no definite D call. Trimming took off 6 bases at V and 10 bases at J, with 10 bases between the two ends. This CDR3 is 11 amino acids long. Germline CDR1 and CDR2: MDHEN and SYDVKM. Written as DNA, the CDR3 is TGTGCCAGCAGCCCCGATAGGGAGCAGTTCTTC. It encodes CASSPDREQFF.

V and J are TRBV10-3 and TRBJ2-5; unclear D gene. The CDR3 length is 14 residues. From germline, CDR1 is ENHRY and CDR2 SYGVKD. The V and J ends lost 2 bases and 3 bases respectively, with 10 bases between them. The CDR3 DNA follows: TGTGCCATCAGTGAGAATGAGAGAGAAGAGACCCAGTACTTC. Protein sequence: CAISENEREETQYF.